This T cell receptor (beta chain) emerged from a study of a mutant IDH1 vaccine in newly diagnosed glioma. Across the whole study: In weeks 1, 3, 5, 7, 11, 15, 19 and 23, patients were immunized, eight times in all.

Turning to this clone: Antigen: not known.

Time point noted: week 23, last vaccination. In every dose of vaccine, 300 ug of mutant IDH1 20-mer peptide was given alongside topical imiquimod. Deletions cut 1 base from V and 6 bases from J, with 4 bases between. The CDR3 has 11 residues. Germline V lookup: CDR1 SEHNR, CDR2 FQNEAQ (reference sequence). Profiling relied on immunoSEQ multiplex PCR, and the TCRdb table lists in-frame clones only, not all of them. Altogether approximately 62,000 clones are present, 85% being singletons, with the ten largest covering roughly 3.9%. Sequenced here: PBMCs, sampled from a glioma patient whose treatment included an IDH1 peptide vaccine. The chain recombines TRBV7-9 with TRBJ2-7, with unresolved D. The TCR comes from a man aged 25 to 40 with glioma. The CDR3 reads CASSLESEQYF. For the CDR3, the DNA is TGTGCCAGCAGCTTAGAATCCGAGCAGTACTTC. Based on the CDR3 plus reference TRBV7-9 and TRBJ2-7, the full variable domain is DTGVSQNPRHKITKRGQNVTFRCDPISEHNRLYWYRQTLGQGPEFLTYFQNEAQLEKSRLLSDRFSAERPKGSFSTLEIQRTEQGDSAMYLCASSLESEQYFGPGTRLTVT.